The rows below give T cell receptor beta chains drawn from one sample of a study of STAT3 mutations in large granular lymphocyte leukemia. TCRdb's table, derived via immunoSEQ multiplex PCR, lists solely in-frame clones and lacks some. The sample contains some 3,500 clones, under 85% of which appear only once. The sequencing input was peripheral blood mononuclear cells. These receptors originate from a man between 60 and 75 years old with T-cell large granular lymphocyte leukemia. Some clones in this sample may be carry-over from other donors' samples. Both conserved end residues are part of each CDR3. D genes are given only for firm matches. Clone size, where shown, is once, few, many, or a class for clones that have expanded.

abundance: NA
d_gene: NA
v_gene: TRBV7-8
j_gene: TRBJ1-2
CDR3aa: CASSRSPGPDLGYTF
CDR3nt: TGTGCCAGCAGCCGGTCTCCAGGCCCTGACCTTGGCTACACCTTC

abundance: large
d_gene: TRBD2
v_gene: TRBV5-1
j_gene: TRBJ2-5
CDR3aa: CASSPGLAGRQETQYF
CDR3nt: TGCGCCAGCAGCCCGGGACTAGCGGGGAGACAAGAGACCCAGTACTTC

abundance: NA
d_gene: NA
v_gene: TRBV5-4
j_gene: TRBJ2-6
CDR3aa: CASSFGGRSSGANVLTF
CDR3nt: TGTGCCAGCAGCTTTGGAGGGCGGTCCTCTGGGGCCAACGTCCTGACTTTC

abundance: once
d_gene: NA
v_gene: TRBV4-1
j_gene: TRBJ2-5
CDR3aa: CASSQVVGVTQYF
CDR3nt: TGCGCCAGCAGCCAAGTTGTGGGAGTGACCCAGTACTTC

abundance: NA
d_gene: TRBD1
v_gene: TRBV5-4
j_gene: TRBJ2-7
CDR3aa: CASSLGTGNTYEQYF
CDR3nt: TGTGCCAGCAGCTTGGGGACAGGGAATACATACGAGCAGTACTTC

abundance: NA
d_gene: NA
v_gene: TRBV4-2
j_gene: TRBJ1-5
CDR3aa: CASSQTTEGQPQHF
CDR3nt: TGTGCCAGCAGCCAGACGACAGAAGGGCAGCCCCAGCATTTT

abundance: NA
d_gene: NA
v_gene: TRBV13
j_gene: TRBJ2-6
CDR3aa: CASSSRQGSEDVLTF
CDR3nt: TGTGCCAGCAGCTCCAGGCAGGGGTCAGAGGACGTCCTGACTTTC

abundance: few
d_gene: NA
v_gene: TRBV10-3
j_gene: TRBJ2-7
CDR3aa: CAISEIRGEQYF
CDR3nt: TGTGCCATCAGTGAGATCCGTGGCGAGCAGTACTTC

abundance: NA
d_gene: TRBD1
v_gene: TRBV7-9
j_gene: TRBJ1-4
CDR3aa: CATQDRGRANEKLFF
CDR3nt: TGTGCCACCCAGGACAGGGGGCGGGCTAATGAAAAACTGTTTTTT

abundance: NA
d_gene: TRBD2
v_gene: TRBV5-1
j_gene: TRBJ2-7
CDR3aa: CASSFDRSGLPLSYEQYF
CDR3nt: TGCGCCAGCAGCTTCGACCGTAGCGGGCTACCCCTCTCCTACGAGCAGTACTTC

abundance: NA
d_gene: NA
v_gene: TRBV6-1
j_gene: TRBJ2-5
CDR3aa: CASSELLRSQETQYF
CDR3nt: TGTGCCAGCAGTGAACTCCTTCGATCCCAAGAGACCCAGTACTTC

abundance: few
d_gene: TRBD2
v_gene: TRBV7-2
j_gene: TRBJ2-7
CDR3aa: CASSLVLAGGTYEQYF
CDR3nt: TGTGCCAGCAGCTTAGTTTTGGCGGGAGGAACCTACGAGCAGTACTTC

abundance: NA
d_gene: TRBD2
v_gene: TRBV10-3
j_gene: TRBJ2-5
CDR3aa: CATQEAGGKQETQYF
CDR3nt: TGTGCCACCCAAGAAGCGGGAGGCAAACAAGAGACCCAGTACTTC

abundance: NA
d_gene: TRBD1
v_gene: TRBV10-3
j_gene: TRBJ1-2
CDR3aa: CAISDREGLSSGYTF
CDR3nt: TGTGCCATCTCTGACAGGGAGGGTCTTTCGTCTGGCTACACCTTC

abundance: NA
d_gene: NA
v_gene: TRBV29-1
j_gene: TRBJ2-5
CDR3aa: CSVEVVGSLQETQYF
CDR3nt: TGCAGCGTTGAAGTAGTGGGCTCACTACAAGAGACCCAGTACTTC

abundance: NA
d_gene: TRBD2
v_gene: TRBV30
j_gene: TRBJ2-7
CDR3aa: CAWSQGLSGGSYEQYF
CDR3nt: TGTGCCTGGAGCCAGGGACTTAGCGGGGGATCCTACGAGCAGTACTTC

abundance: NA
d_gene: NA
v_gene: TRBV30
j_gene: TRBJ1-4
CDR3aa: CACPTTNEKLFF
CDR3nt: TGTGCCTGTCCCACAACTAATGAAAAACTGTTTTTT

abundance: NA
d_gene: NA
v_gene: TRBV7-3
j_gene: TRBJ2-1
CDR3aa: CASSESGAGARNEQFF
CDR3nt: TGTGCCAGCAGCGAAAGTGGTGCGGGGGCTAGGAATGAGCAGTTCTTC

abundance: once
d_gene: NA
v_gene: TRBV5-1
j_gene: TRBJ1-2
CDR3aa: CASSLLGYGYTF
CDR3nt: TGCGCCAGCAGCTTGCTGGGCTATGGCTACACCTTC

abundance: NA
d_gene: NA
v_gene: TRBV13
j_gene: TRBJ2-3
CDR3aa: CASSLVPEASTDTQYF
CDR3nt: TGTGCCAGCAGCTTAGTCCCCGAGGCTAGCACAGATACGCAGTATTTT

abundance: NA
d_gene: TRBD1
v_gene: TRBV6-1
j_gene: TRBJ2-7
CDR3aa: CASSEGDSSYEQYF
CDR3nt: TGTGCCAGCAGTGAAGGGGACAGCTCCTACGAGCAGTACTTC

abundance: NA
d_gene: NA
v_gene: TRBV2
j_gene: TRBJ1-1
CDR3aa: CASSLGEFNTEAFF
CDR3nt: TGTGCCAGCAGCCTGGGGGAGTTCAACACTGAAGCTTTCTTT

abundance: NA
d_gene: NA
v_gene: TRBV11-3
j_gene: TRBJ2-1
CDR3aa: CASSLMAGLGNEQFF
CDR3nt: TGTGCCAGCAGCTTAATGGCAGGTTTGGGCAATGAGCAGTTCTTC

abundance: NA
d_gene: NA
v_gene: TRBV5-1
j_gene: TRBJ2-1
CDR3aa: CASSPTSLSYNEQFF
CDR3nt: TGCGCCAGCAGCCCGACATCTTTATCCTACAATGAGCAGTTCTTC

abundance: NA
d_gene: NA
v_gene: TRBV7-2
j_gene: TRBJ2-7
CDR3aa: CASSLDYSYEQYF
CDR3nt: TGTGCCAGCAGCTTAGACTACTCCTACGAGCAGTACTTC

abundance: NA
d_gene: NA
v_gene: TRBV13
j_gene: TRBJ2-7
CDR3aa: CASSQAVNPYEQYF
CDR3nt: TGTGCCAGCAGTCAGGCAGTTAACCCCTACGAGCAGTACTTC

abundance: few
d_gene: TRBD1
v_gene: TRBV7-2
j_gene: TRBJ1-2
CDR3aa: CASSSDRGRYGYTF
CDR3nt: TGTGCCAGCAGCTCGGACAGGGGGCGTTATGGCTACACCTTC

abundance: NA
d_gene: NA
v_gene: TRBV7-9
j_gene: TRBJ2-7
CDR3aa: CASSQSSGEPYEQYF
CDR3nt: TGTGCCAGCAGCCAATCAAGTGGGGAACCCTACGAGCAGTACTTC

abundance: NA
d_gene: TRBD1
v_gene: TRBV10-3
j_gene: TRBJ2-5
CDR3aa: CAISEWTGGQETQYF
CDR3nt: TGTGCCATCAGTGAATGGACAGGGGGCCAAGAGACCCAGTACTTC

abundance: NA
d_gene: NA
v_gene: TRBV5-6
j_gene: TRBJ1-2
CDR3aa: CASSFYGDYGYTF
CDR3nt: TGTGCCAGCAGCTTCTACGGGGATTATGGCTACACCTTC

abundance: NA
d_gene: NA
v_gene: TRBV29-1
j_gene: TRBJ2-3
CDR3aa: CSVEASTDTQYF
CDR3nt: TGCAGCGTTGAGGCAAGCACAGATACGCAGTATTTT

abundance: NA
d_gene: TRBD1
v_gene: TRBV5-5
j_gene: TRBJ2-7
CDR3aa: CASSRTGVYEQYF
CDR3nt: TGTGCCAGCAGCCGGACAGGGGTATACGAGCAGTACTTC

abundance: few
d_gene: TRBD1
v_gene: TRBV27
j_gene: TRBJ1-1
CDR3aa: CASSPRTGAPMNTEAFF
CDR3nt: TGTGCCAGCAGTCCTAGGACAGGTGCTCCTATGAACACTGAAGCTTTCTTT

abundance: NA
d_gene: NA
v_gene: TRBV7-2
j_gene: TRBJ2-7
CDR3aa: CASSLVLISYEQYF
CDR3nt: TGTGCCAGCAGCTTAGTGCTTATCTCCTACGAGCAGTACTTC

abundance: few
d_gene: NA
v_gene: TRBV2
j_gene: TRBJ1-5
CDR3aa: CASSVWANQPQHF
CDR3nt: TGTGCCAGCAGTGTTTGGGCTAATCAGCCCCAGCATTTT

abundance: NA
d_gene: TRBD1
v_gene: TRBV5-1
j_gene: TRBJ1-2
CDR3aa: CASSLRDSIRYGYTF
CDR3nt: TGCGCCAGCAGCCTCCGGGACAGCATTCGATACGGCTACACCTTC

abundance: NA
d_gene: NA
v_gene: TRBV5-6
j_gene: TRBJ1-5
CDR3aa: CASSLGGFSNQPQHF
CDR3nt: TGTGCCAGCAGCTTGGGGGGTTTCAGCAATCAGCCCCAGCATTTT

abundance: NA
d_gene: NA
v_gene: TRBV29-1
j_gene: TRBJ2-7
CDR3aa: CSAQDGSSYEQYF
CDR3nt: TGCAGCGCTCAAGACGGGAGCTCCTACGAGCAGTACTTC

abundance: few
d_gene: NA
v_gene: TRBV9
j_gene: TRBJ2-1
CDR3aa: CASSVMLGGNEQFF
CDR3nt: TGTGCCAGCAGCGTAATGTTGGGGGGCAATGAGCAGTTCTTC

abundance: NA
d_gene: TRBD1
v_gene: TRBV7-9
j_gene: TRBJ2-3
CDR3aa: CASSRTGLSTDTQYF
CDR3nt: TGTGCCAGCAGCAGGACAGGGCTTAGCACAGATACGCAGTATTTT

abundance: NA
d_gene: NA
v_gene: TRBV5-1
j_gene: TRBJ2-1
CDR3aa: CASSGEVNEQFF
CDR3nt: TGCGCCAGCAGTGGGGAAGTCAATGAGCAGTTCTTC